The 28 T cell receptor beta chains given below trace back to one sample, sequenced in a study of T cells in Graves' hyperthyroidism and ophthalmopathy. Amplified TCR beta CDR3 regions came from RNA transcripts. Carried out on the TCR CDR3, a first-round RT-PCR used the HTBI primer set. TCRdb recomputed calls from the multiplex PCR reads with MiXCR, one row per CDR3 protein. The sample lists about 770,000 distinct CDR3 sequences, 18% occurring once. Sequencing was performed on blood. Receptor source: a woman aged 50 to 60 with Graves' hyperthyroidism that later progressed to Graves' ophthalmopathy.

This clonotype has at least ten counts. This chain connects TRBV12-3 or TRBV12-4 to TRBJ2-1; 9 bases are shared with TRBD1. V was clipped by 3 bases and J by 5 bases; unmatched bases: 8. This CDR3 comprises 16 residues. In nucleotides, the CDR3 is TGTGCCAGCAGTTTTTTGGGGACAGGGACGCACAATGAGCAGTTCTTC. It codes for CASSFLGTGTHNEQFF.

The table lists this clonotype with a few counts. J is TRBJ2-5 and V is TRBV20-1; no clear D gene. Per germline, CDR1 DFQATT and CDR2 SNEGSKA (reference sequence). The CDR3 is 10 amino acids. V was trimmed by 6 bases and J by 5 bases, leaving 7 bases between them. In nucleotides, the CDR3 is TGCAGTGCCAATGGGGAGACCCAGTACTTC. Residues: CSANGETQYF.

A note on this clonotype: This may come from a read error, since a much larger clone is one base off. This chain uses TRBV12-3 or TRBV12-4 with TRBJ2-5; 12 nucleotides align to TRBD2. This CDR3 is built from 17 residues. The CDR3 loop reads CVSSLHYGLAGQETQYF. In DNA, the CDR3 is TGTGTCAGCAGTCTCCACTACGGACTAGCGGGGCAAGAGACCCAGTACTTC.

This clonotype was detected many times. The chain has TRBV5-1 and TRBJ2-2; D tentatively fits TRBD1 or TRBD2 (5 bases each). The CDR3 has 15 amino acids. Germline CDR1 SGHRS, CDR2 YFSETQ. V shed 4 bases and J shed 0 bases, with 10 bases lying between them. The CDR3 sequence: CASSPGRPNTGELFF. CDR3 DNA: TGCGCCAGCAGCCCGGGACGGCCGAACACCGGGGAGCTGTTTTTT.

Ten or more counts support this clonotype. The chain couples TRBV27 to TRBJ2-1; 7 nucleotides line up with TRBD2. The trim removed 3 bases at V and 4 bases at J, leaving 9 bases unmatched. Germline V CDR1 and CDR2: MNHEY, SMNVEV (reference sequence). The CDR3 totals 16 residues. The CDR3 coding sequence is TGTGCCAGCAGTTTTAGGAGACTAGCCGAATACAATGAGCAGTTCTTC. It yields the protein CASSFRRLAEYNEQFF.

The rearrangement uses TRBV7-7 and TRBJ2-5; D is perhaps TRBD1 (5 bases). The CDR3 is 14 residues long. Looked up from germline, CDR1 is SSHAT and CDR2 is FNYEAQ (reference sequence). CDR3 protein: CVSSPGHRVETQYF. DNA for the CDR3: TGTGTTAGCAGCCCCGGACATCGGGTCGAGACCCAGTACTTC.

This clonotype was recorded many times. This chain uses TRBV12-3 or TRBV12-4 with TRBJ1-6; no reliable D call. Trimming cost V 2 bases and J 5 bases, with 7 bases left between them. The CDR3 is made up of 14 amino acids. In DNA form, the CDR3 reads TGTGCCAGCAGTTTACTCGGGGATAATTCACCCCTCCACTTT. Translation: CASSLLGDNSPLHF.

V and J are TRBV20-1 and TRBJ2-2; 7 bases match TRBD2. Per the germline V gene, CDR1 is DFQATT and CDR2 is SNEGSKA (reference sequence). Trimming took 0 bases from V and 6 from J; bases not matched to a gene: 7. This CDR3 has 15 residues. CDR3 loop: CSARDLSRGAGELFF. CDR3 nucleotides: TGCAGTGCTAGAGACCTCTCTCGGGGGGCCGGGGAGCTGTTTTTT.

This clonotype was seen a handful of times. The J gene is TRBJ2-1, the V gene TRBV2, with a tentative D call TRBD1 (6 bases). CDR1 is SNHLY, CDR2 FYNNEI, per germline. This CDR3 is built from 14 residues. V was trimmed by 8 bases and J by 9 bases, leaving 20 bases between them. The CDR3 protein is CASATIRTVAEQFF. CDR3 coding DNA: TGTGCCAGCGCCACAATTCGGACAGTTGCTGAGCAGTTCTTC.

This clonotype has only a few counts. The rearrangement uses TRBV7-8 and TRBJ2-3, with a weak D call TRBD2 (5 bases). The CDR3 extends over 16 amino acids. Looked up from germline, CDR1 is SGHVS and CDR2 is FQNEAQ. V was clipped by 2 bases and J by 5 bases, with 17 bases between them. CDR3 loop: CASSLRTRVQGDTQYF. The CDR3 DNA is TGTGCCAGCAGCTTACGTACTAGGGTGCAAGGAGATACGCAGTATTTT.

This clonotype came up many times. Here the CDR3 DNA reads TGTGCCAGCAGCCAAGGTATCAATGGCTACACCTTC. It encodes CASSQGINGYTF. The chain is built from TRBV3-1 and TRBJ1-2; D uncertain. Trimming shortened V by 1 base and J by 6 bases, and 6 bases separated the two germline ends. This CDR3 has 12 residues. CDR1 LGHDT and CDR2 YNNKEL come from the germline V gene (reference sequence).

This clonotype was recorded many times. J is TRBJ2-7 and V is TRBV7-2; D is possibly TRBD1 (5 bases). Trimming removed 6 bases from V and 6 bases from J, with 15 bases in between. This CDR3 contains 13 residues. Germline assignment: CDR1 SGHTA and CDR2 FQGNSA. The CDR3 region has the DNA TGTGCCAGCAGGTCGGGCCCAGGGTTCGAGCAGTACTTC. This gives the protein CASRSGPGFEQYF. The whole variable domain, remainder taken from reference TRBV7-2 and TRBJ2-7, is GAGVSQSPSNKVTEKGKDVELRCDPISGHTALYWYRQSLGQGLEFLIYFQGNSAPDKSGLPSDRFSAERTGGSVSTLTIQRTQQEDSAVYLCASRSGPGFEQYFGPGTRLTVT.

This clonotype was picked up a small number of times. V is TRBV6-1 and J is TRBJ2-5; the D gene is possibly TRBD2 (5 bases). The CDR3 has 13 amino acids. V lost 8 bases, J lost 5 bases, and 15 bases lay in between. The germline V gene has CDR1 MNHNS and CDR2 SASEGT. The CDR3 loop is CASGGSWRETQYF. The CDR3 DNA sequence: TGTGCCAGCGGCGGGTCGTGGAGGGAGACCCAGTACTTC.

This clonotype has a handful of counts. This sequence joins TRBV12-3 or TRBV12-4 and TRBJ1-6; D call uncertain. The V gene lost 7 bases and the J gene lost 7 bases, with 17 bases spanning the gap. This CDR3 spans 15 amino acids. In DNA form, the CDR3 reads TGTGCCAGCACCATGGGTGGGAAACCCAATTCACCCCTCCACTTT. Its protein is CASTMGGKPNSPLHF.

The CDR3 spells CASSLSLDSLSNQPQHF. CDR3 nucleotide sequence: TGTGCCAGCAGCTTATCTCTGGACAGCCTTAGCAATCAGCCCCAGCATTTT. The chain joins TRBV7-2 to TRBJ1-5, with TRBD1 as a possible D gene (6 bases). V lost 2 bases to trimming and J lost 0 bases, with 14 bases between them. The CDR3 consists of 17 residues. CDR1 is SGHTA and CDR2 is FQGNSA in the germline V gene.

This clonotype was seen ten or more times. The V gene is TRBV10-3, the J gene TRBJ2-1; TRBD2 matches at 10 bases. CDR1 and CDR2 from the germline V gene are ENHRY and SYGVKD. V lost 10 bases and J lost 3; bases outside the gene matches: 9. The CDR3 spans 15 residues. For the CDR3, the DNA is TGTGCCACGCCTTTGGGACTAGCGAACTACAATGAGCAGTTCTTC. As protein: CATPLGLANYNEQFF.

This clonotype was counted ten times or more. The DNA for the CDR3 is TGTGCCAGCAGCTTTGGGACAGTTCCGAATCAGCCCCAGCATTTT. Its translation: CASSFGTVPNQPQHF. The chain couples TRBV11-2 to TRBJ1-5; TRBD1 matches at 7 bases. This CDR3 comprises 15 residues. The germline CDR1 and CDR2 sequences are SGHAT and FQNNGV. Trimming took 3 bases from V and 4 from J; bases not matched to a gene: 6.

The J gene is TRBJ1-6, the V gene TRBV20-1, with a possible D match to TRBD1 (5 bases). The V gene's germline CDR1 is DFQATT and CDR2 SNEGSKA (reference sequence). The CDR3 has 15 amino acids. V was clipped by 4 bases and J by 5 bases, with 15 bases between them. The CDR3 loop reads CSATRFREDNSPLHF. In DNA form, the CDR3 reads TGCAGTGCTACCCGTTTCAGGGAGGATAATTCACCCCTCCACTTT.

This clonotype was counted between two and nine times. The CDR3 DNA reads TGTGCCAGCAGCCAGTACAGGGGAGAGGGAGAGACCCAGTACTTC. Its protein is CASSQYRGEGETQYF. The gene calls are TRBV3-1 and TRBJ2-5; TRBD1 matches at 7 bases. With V trimmed by 3 bases and J by 4 bases, 8 bases remained unmatched. In germline, CDR1 is LGHDT, CDR2 YNNKEL (reference sequence). This CDR3 is built from 15 residues.

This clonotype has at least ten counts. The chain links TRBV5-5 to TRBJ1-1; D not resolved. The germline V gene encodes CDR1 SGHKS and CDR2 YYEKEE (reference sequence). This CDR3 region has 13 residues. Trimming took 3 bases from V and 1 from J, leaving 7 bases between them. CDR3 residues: CASSWSWNTEAFF. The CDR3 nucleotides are TGTGCCAGCAGCTGGTCCTGGAACACTGAAGCTTTCTTT.

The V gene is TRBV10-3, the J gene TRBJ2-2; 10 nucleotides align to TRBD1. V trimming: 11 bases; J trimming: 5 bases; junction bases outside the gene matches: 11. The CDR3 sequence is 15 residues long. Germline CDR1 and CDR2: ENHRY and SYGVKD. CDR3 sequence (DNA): TGTGCCCTCTTAAGGGACAGGGGCAATACCGGGGAGCTGTTTTTT. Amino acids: CALLRDRGNTGELFF.

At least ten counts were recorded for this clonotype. The CDR3 region has the DNA TGTGCCAGCAGCTTAATCGGGACAGGGTCCTACGAGCAGTACTTC. Amino acid sequence: CASSLIGTGSYEQYF. The chain recombines TRBV7-8 with TRBJ2-7; TRBD1 aligns across 9 bases. V lost 2 bases, J lost 1 base, and 3 bases stayed unmatched. Germline CDR1 SGHVS, CDR2 FQNEAQ. CDR3 length: 15 residues.

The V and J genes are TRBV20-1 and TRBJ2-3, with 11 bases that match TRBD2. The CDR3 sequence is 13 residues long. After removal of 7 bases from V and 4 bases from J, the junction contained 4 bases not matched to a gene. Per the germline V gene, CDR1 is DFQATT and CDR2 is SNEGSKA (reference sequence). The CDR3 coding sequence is TGCAGTGTCCTAGCGGGGGGCCCAGATACGCAGTATTTT. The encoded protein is CSVLAGGPDTQYF.

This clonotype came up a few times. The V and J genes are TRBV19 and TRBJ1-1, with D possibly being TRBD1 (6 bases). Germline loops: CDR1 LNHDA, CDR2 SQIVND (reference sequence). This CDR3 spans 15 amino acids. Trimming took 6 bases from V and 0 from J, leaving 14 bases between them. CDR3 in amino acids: CASRVRQEVNTEAFF. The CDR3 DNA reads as TGTGCCAGTAGGGTAAGACAGGAGGTGAACACTGAAGCTTTCTTT. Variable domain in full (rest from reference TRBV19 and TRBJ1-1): DGGITQSPKYLFRKEGQNVTLSCEQNLNHDAMYWYRQDPGQGLRLIYYSQIVNDFQKGDIAEGYSVSREKKESFPLTVTSAQKNPTAFYLCASRVRQEVNTEAFFGQGTRLTVV.

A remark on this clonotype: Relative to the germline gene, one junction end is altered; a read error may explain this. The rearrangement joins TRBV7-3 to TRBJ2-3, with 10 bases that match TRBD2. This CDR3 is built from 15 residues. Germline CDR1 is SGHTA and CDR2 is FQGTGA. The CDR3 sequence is CASSLIAGGTDTRYF. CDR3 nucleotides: TGTGCCAGCAGCTTAATAGCGGGGGGTACGGATACGCGGTATTTT.

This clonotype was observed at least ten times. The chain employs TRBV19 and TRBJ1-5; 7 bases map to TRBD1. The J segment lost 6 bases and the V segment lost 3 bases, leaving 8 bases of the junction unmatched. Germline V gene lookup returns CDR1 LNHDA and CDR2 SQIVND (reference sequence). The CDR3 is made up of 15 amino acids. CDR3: CASSMSSTGIQPQHF. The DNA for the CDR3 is TGTGCCAGTAGTATGTCCTCGACAGGGATTCAGCCCCAGCATTTT.

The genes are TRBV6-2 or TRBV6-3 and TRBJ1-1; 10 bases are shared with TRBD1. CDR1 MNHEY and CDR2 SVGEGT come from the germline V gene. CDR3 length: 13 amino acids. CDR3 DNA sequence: TGTGCAGTCGGACAGGGGGTGAACACTGAAGCTTTCTTT. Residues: CAVGQGVNTEAFF.

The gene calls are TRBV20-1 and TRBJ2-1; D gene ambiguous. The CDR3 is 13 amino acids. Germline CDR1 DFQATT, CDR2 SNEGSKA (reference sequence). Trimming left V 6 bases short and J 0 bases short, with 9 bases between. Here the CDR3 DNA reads TGCAGTGCCGAACTGAGCTCCTACAATGAGCAGTTCTTC. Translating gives CSAELSSYNEQFF.